The 8 T cell receptor beta chains below come from one sample, sequenced in a study of T-cell reconstitution after alpha-beta-depleted transplantation in children. As it was prepared, the TCRbeta library received unique molecular identifiers. Each CDR3 protein is one row after TCRdb ran MiXCR on the PCR reads. Here the sample spans roughly 300,000 distinct CDR3 sequences, 10% being singletons. Material: PBMCs from the stem cell graft donor, obtained from the stem cell graft. The receptors originated from a human donor who donated a stem cell graft to a child with acute lymphoblastic leukemia.

This clonotype was observed a handful of times. The rearrangement uses TRBV5-1 and TRBJ2-1; 7 nucleotides agree with TRBD2. The CDR3 length is 16 residues. Germline assignment: CDR1 SGHRS and CDR2 YFSETQ. Trimming cost V 0 bases and J 7 bases; bases outside gene matches: 10. The CDR3 bases are TGCGCCAGCAGCTTGGAATGGGCAGGGACTACTAATGAGCAGTTCTTC. Its protein product is CASSLEWAGTTNEQFF.

The gene calls are TRBV4-1 and TRBJ1-5, with 7 positions matching TRBD1. Germline V CDR1 and CDR2: MGHRA, YSYEKL. Trimming at V came to 1 base and at J to 4 bases, leaving 7 bases not matched to a gene. This CDR3 has 16 residues. The CDR3 here is CASSQVGGQRNQPQHF. The CDR3 bases are TGCGCCAGCAGCCAAGTGGGGGGACAGAGAAATCAGCCCCAGCATTTT.

This clonotype was counted a few times. J is TRBJ2-2 and V is TRBV12-3 or TRBV12-4; 8 nucleotides match TRBD2. This CDR3 has 16 residues. V shed 2 bases and J 0 bases; nucleotides not matched to a gene: 2. The CDR3: CASSLKLAANTGELFF. CDR3 bases: TGTGCCAGCAGTTTAAAACTAGCGGCGAACACCGGGGAGCTGTTTTTT.

This clonotype came up a few times. This chain connects TRBV18 to TRBJ2-7; a weak D match, TRBD1 (6 bases). Trimming removed 6 bases at V and 2 bases at J, with 17 bases between. Germline values: CDR1 KGHSH, CDR2 LQKENI. The CDR3 consists of 15 residues. The CDR3 sequence: CASSEDRRPAYEQYF. The CDR3 nucleotides are TGTGCCAGCTCCGAAGACAGGCGACCTGCCTACGAGCAGTACTTC.

The chain employs TRBV4-3 and TRBJ2-1, with a tentative D call TRBD1 (5 bases). Between the trimmed V and J ends, which lost 2 bases and 7 bases, there was a span of 9 bases. The germline gives CDR1 LGHNA, CDR2 YSLEER. The CDR3 is 13 amino acids. Here the CDR3 DNA reads TGCGCCAGCAGCCAAATAGGGGTAAATGAGCAGTTCTTC. The encoded protein is CASSQIGVNEQFF.

This clonotype was seen at least ten times. The rearrangement uses TRBV6-5 and TRBJ1-1, with unresolved D. The CDR3 consists of 14 residues. The ends were cut back, 1 base at V and 4 bases at J, with 10 bases in the middle. CDR1 MNHEY and CDR2 SVGAGI come from the germline V gene. In DNA form, the CDR3 reads TGTGCCAGCAGTTACTTTCGACTTGGCACTGAAGCTTTCTTT. It yields the protein CASSYFRLGTEAFF.

Points on this clonotype: A much larger clone lies one base from this, so it may be a read error. This rearrangement joins TRBV7-8 to TRBJ2-1; 8 nucleotides agree with TRBD2. The length of the CDR3 is 16 residues. The V and J ends lost 5 bases and 0 bases, in that order; junction bases with no gene match: 6. Germline V CDR1 and CDR2: SGHVS, FQNEAQ. The CDR3 region is CASSVELADSYNEQFF. Here the CDR3 DNA reads TGTGCCAGCAGCGTAGAACTAGCGGACTCCTACAATGAGCAGTTCTTC.

This clonotype came up a few times. V gene TRBV7-2 combines with J gene TRBJ2-4, with D unresolved. Trimming took 7 bases from V and 0 from J, leaving 10 bases between them. The CDR3 length is 14 residues. Per germline, CDR1 SGHTA and CDR2 FQGNSA. CDR3: CASNNYGAKNIQYF. In nucleotides, the CDR3 is TGTGCCAGCAACAATTACGGAGCCAAAAACATTCAGTACTTC.